This section outlines one T cell receptor beta chain sequence together with its context. This entry comes from a study of blood T cell repertoires in COVID-19. Germline V gene lookup returns CDR1 MNHNY and CDR2 SVGAGI (reference sequence). CDR3 length: 13 residues. Trimming removed 7 bases from V and 4 bases from J, with 13 bases in between. TCRdb's table, derived via immunoSEQ multiplex PCR, lists solely in-frame clones and lacks some. The sample includes a few hundred thousand clones, approximately 81% seen only once; the top ten take around 3.5%. The sequencing input was peripheral blood. The genes are TRBV6-6 and TRBJ1-1, with D possibly being TRBD1 (5 bases). The source of this sequence is a woman of 80 years or more with acute or convalescent COVID-19. In DNA form, the CDR3 reads TGTGCCAGCAAAGACGGGGGAGGCACTGAAGCTTTCTTT. Translated, it gives CASKDGGGTEAFF.